One sample yielded the 12 T cell receptor beta chains listed below, sequenced in a study of cytomegalovirus exposure and HLA in healthy donors. Vbeta (60) and Jbeta (13) primers were used in the PCR. Assay used: immunoSEQ multiplex PCR; TCRdb lists only in-frame clones, some missing. The sample consists of under 200,000 clones, about four fifths of them appearing once. What was sequenced was PBMCs. These receptors were taken from a woman in her 30s in good health and CMV-seropositive.

This clone turned up a few times. The chain combines TRBV5-6 with TRBJ1-4; TRBD1 matches 9 bases. From germline, CDR1 is SGHDT and CDR2 YYEEEE. J was trimmed by 10 bases and V by 1 base; bases with no gene match: 5. The CDR3 loop spans 14 amino acids. The CDR3 bases are TGTGCCAGCAGCTTGTGGACAGGGGACGGAAAACTGTTTTTT. It translates to CASSLWTGDGKLFF.

The gene calls are TRBV28 and TRBJ2-2; 8 bases agree with TRBD2. From germline, CDR1 is MDHEN and CDR2 SYDVKM. The CDR3 has 17 residues. The V segment lost 2 bases and the J segment 6 bases; nucleotides outside the gene matches: 11. The CDR3 DNA sequence: TGTGCCAGCAGTTTAAGTGAAGCGGGAGCCGGAGCCGGGGAGCTGTTTTTT. This codes for CASSLSEAGAGAGELFF.

The chain is built from TRBV19 and TRBJ2-7; D is undetermined. Trimming stripped 4 bases from V and 4 bases from J, with 11 bases between. The CDR3 runs to 13 residues. Germline values: CDR1 LNHDA, CDR2 SQIVND (reference sequence). CDR3 nucleotides: TGTGCCAGTAGTAGAGCTAGTGCGTACGAGCAGTACTTC. Encoded protein: CASSRASAYEQYF.

This chain joins TRBV2 and TRBJ2-7; 15 positions match TRBD2. The germline V gene encodes CDR1 SNHLY and CDR2 FYNNEI. Germline trimming cut 6 bases from V and 2 bases from J; bases unmatched to any gene: 5. This CDR3 is 16 amino acids long. The CDR3: CASRGTSGRRAYEQYF. CDR3 coding DNA: TGTGCCAGCAGAGGGACTAGCGGGAGGCGGGCCTACGAGCAGTACTTC.

CDR3 nucleotides: TGTGCCAGCAGTTACGAGCTGGACAATCTTGTGGAGCAGTACTTC. Amino acids: CASSYELDNLVEQYF. V is TRBV6-5 and J is TRBJ2-7, with D possibly matching TRBD1 (5 bases). V was cut by 2 bases and J by 7 bases, with 18 bases left in between. In germline, CDR1 is MNHEY, CDR2 SVGAGI. The CDR3 runs to 15 residues.

The chain is built from TRBV5-1 and TRBJ2-2; a weak D match, TRBD2 (6 bases). Per the germline V gene, CDR1 is SGHRS and CDR2 is YFSETQ. The germline V and J ends were trimmed by 2 bases and 3 bases, with 8 bases remaining between them. This CDR3 region has 14 residues. This CDR3 is CASSFGTDTGELFF. The CDR3, as DNA: TGCGCCAGCAGCTTCGGGACTGACACCGGGGAGCTGTTTTTT.

The chain has TRBV28 and TRBJ2-1; D might be TRBD2 (7 bases). The CDR3 is made up of 16 amino acids. V lost 3 bases to trimming and J lost 2 bases, with 14 bases between them. Germline V lookup: CDR1 MDHEN, CDR2 SYDVKM. DNA for the CDR3: TGTGCCAGCAGTTTGGGGGAGGGGGAACCCTACAATGAGCAGTTCTTC. Amino acid sequence: CASSLGEGEPYNEQFF.

The chain employs TRBV2 and TRBJ2-1; 9 bases are a match to TRBD1. V trimming: 3 bases; J trimming: 4 bases; junction bases outside the gene matches: 4. Germline V lookup: CDR1 SNHLY, CDR2 FYNNEI. CDR3 length: 15 amino acids. DNA of the CDR3: TGTGCCAGCAGTGAGCAGGGACAGGGTTACAATGAGCAGTTCTTC. Encoded protein: CASSEQGQGYNEQFF.

V usage is TRBV4-2 and J usage is TRBJ2-3, with 13 bases identical to TRBD2. This CDR3 is 15 amino acids long. Germline CDR1 and CDR2: LGHNA and YNFKEQ. Unmatched junction bases numbered 6, after V lost 4 bases and J lost 8 bases. This CDR3 reads CASSPDTSGGVTQYF. CDR3 sequence (DNA): TGTGCCAGCAGCCCTGATACTAGCGGGGGGGTTACGCAGTATTTT.

This chain uses TRBV5-1 with TRBJ2-7; possible D gene TRBD1, 5 bases. The CDR3 is 14 residues long. CDR1 and CDR2 (germline): SGHRS, YFSETQ. V was shortened by 0 bases and J by 2 bases, with 9 bases between the two germline ends. The CDR3 loop reads CASSLDPTAYEQYF. The CDR3, as DNA: TGCGCCAGCAGCTTGGATCCGACAGCCTACGAGCAGTACTTC. Using reference TRBV5-1 and TRBJ2-7 for the parts outside the CDR3, the full variable domain is KAGVTQTPRYLIKTRGQQVTLSCSPISGHRSVSWYQQTPGQGLQFLFEYFSETQRNKGNFPGRFSGRQFSNSRSEMNVSTLELGDSALYLCASSLDPTAYEQYFGPGTRLTVT.

The gene calls are TRBV6-1 and TRBJ2-7, with a weak D call TRBD2 (5 bases). Looked up from germline, CDR1 is MNHNS and CDR2 is SASEGT. The length of the CDR3 is 18 residues. The V gene lost 2 bases and the J gene lost 1 base, with 21 bases spanning the gap. The CDR3 loop reads CASSEPPGFRPLSYEQYF. The CDR3 nucleotides read TGTGCCAGCAGTGAACCTCCGGGGTTTAGGCCCTTATCCTACGAGCAGTACTTC.

This sequence joins TRBV7-3 and TRBJ2-1; 8 nucleotides match TRBD2. V dropped 3 bases and J dropped 3; count of bases not matched to a gene: 1. CDR1 and CDR2 (germline): SGHTA, FQGTGA. The CDR3 contains 14 residues. CDR3 sequence reads: CASSFRGGYNEQFF. The CDR3 nucleotides read TGTGCCAGCAGCTTTCGGGGGGGCTACAATGAGCAGTTCTTC.